The rows below give T cell receptor beta chains drawn from one sample of a study of beta chain features in type 1 diabetes. Some clones are missing from TCRdb's copy, which holds only in-frame ones; the method was immunoSEQ multiplex PCR. The table shows around 190,000 clones, with more than 10% occurring only once. Input material: central memory CD4+ T cells from blood. Receptors originate from a young woman in good health. The CDR3 runs from the conserved cysteine through the conserved F or W. The D gene is left open where the match is weak. Clone size is stated in some rows and not others, as once, few, many or a class when expanded.

CDR3 protein,CDR3 DNA,J gene,CDR3 length,V gene,D gene,clone size
CASRIPEPTNEKLFF,TGTGCCAGCAGGATACCAGAACCAACTAATGAAAAACTGTTTTTT,TRBJ1-4,15,TRBV27,NA,NA
CASDQTSGSREQYF,TGTGCCAGCGACCAGACTAGCGGGAGTCGCGAGCAGTACTTC,TRBJ2-7,14,TRBV6-5,TRBD2,few
CAWSWDLGGELFF,TGTGCCTGGAGTTGGGACTTGGGCGGGGAGCTGTTTTTT,TRBJ2-2,13,TRBV30,NA,NA
CASSVRLAGGSEQFF,TGCGCCAGCAGCGTCAGACTAGCGGGAGGGAGTGAGCAGTTCTTC,TRBJ2-1,15,TRBV5-1,TRBD2,NA
CASSLGAGGYGYTF,TGTGCCAGCAGTTTAGGTGCGGGGGGCTATGGCTACACCTTC,TRBJ1-2,14,TRBV28,NA,NA
CASSYDSSSYNEQFF,TGTGCCAGCAGTTACGACAGCAGCTCCTACAATGAGCAGTTCTTC,TRBJ2-1,15,TRBV7-3,NA,few
CASDRGLKDTEAFF,TGTGCCAGTGACAGGGGGCTAAAAGACACTGAAGCTTTCTTT,TRBJ1-1,14,TRBV30,TRBD1,NA
CATSRTGTSGSRSSYNEQFF,TGTGCCACCAGCAGAACCGGGACTAGCGGGAGTAGGAGCTCCTACAATGAGCAGTTCTTC,TRBJ2-1,20,TRBV15,TRBD2,NA
CASSLVGAGVNTEAFF,TGCGCCAGCAGCTTGGTGGGGGCAGGGGTGAACACTGAAGCTTTCTTT,TRBJ1-1,16,TRBV5-1,NA,NA
CASSLGTGHTEAFF,TGTGCCAGCAGTTTGGGGACAGGGCACACTGAAGCTTTCTTT,TRBJ1-1,14,TRBV28,TRBD1,NA
CASSFVDTQYF,TGTGCCAGCAGCTTCGTAGATACGCAGTATTTT,TRBJ2-3,11,TRBV7-9,NA,NA
CASSPRGTDTQYF,TGTGCCAGCTCACCACGCGGCACAGATACGCAGTATTTT,TRBJ2-3,13,TRBV18,NA,NA
CSVAGLGNQPQHF,TGCAGCGTTGCGGGGTTAGGCAATCAGCCCCAGCATTTT,TRBJ1-5,13,TRBV29-1,NA,few
CASSLEGTLNTEAFF,TGTGCCAGCAGCTTGGAGGGGACTTTGAACACTGAAGCTTTCTTT,TRBJ1-1,15,TRBV5-4,NA,NA
CASSLGTAEQPQHF,TGCGCCAGCAGCTTGGGGACAGCGGAACAGCCCCAGCATTTT,TRBJ1-5,14,TRBV5-1,NA,NA
CASSNPTGHYGYTF,TGTGCCAGCAGTAATCCGACAGGGCACTATGGCTACACCTTC,TRBJ1-2,14,TRBV28,TRBD1,few
CASSLEGGFYGYTF,TGTGCCAGCAGCTTAGAAGGGGGCTTCTATGGCTACACCTTC,TRBJ1-2,14,TRBV7-9,TRBD1,NA
CSVSGNTGELFF,TGCAGCGTTTCAGGGAACACCGGGGAGCTGTTTTTT,TRBJ2-2,12,TRBV29-1,NA,NA
CASSGTDRAGANVLTF,TGTGCCAGCAGCGGAACTGACAGGGCTGGGGCCAACGTCCTGACTTTC,TRBJ2-6,16,TRBV28,TRBD1,few
CASSRGTAYGYTF,TGTGCCAGCAGCAGGGGAACAGCCTATGGCTACACCTTC,TRBJ1-2,13,TRBV6-5,NA,NA
CASSPRTQNTEAFF,TGTGCCAGCTCACCAAGGACACAAAACACTGAAGCTTTCTTT,TRBJ1-1,14,TRBV18,NA,NA
CSAIDREKLFF,TGCAGTGCAATAGACAGAGAAAAACTGTTTTTT,TRBJ1-4,11,TRBV20-1,NA,NA
CASSLQGALNTEAFF,TGTGCCAGCAGTTTACAGGGGGCCTTGAACACTGAAGCTTTCTTT,TRBJ1-1,15,TRBV6-5,TRBD1,few
CASSQDYGRSLRNEQFF,TGTGCCAGCAGCCAAGACTACGGGAGGTCTCTCAGAAATGAGCAGTTCTTC,TRBJ2-1,17,TRBV4-2,TRBD2,NA
CASSDQGFLYEQYF,TGTGCCAGTAGTGATCAGGGGTTTCTCTACGAGCAGTACTTC,TRBJ2-7,14,TRBV19,NA,NA
CASSKGTGLGVYEQYF,TGTGCCAGCAGCAAGGGGACGGGACTAGGGGTCTACGAGCAGTACTTC,TRBJ2-7,16,TRBV11-1,TRBD2,NA
CAFGQGADGNTIYF,TGTGCCTTTGGACAGGGGGCGGACGGAAACACCATATATTTT,TRBJ1-3,14,TRBV30,TRBD1,NA
CASSLDRDTEAFF,TGTGCCAGCAGCTTAGATCGCGACACTGAAGCTTTCTTT,TRBJ1-1,13,TRBV11-3,NA,few
CASGLREKSYNEQFF,TGTGCCAGCGGTTTGAGGGAGAAATCCTACAATGAGCAGTTCTTC,TRBJ2-1,15,TRBV9,NA,NA
CASSKEASGYTDTQYF,TGTGCCAGCAGCAAAGAAGCTAGCGGATACACAGATACGCAGTATTTT,TRBJ2-3,16,TRBV21-1,NA,NA
CASSEVRVGGELFF,TGTGCCAGCAGTGAAGTCAGGGTGGGCGGGGAGCTGTTTTTT,TRBJ2-2,14,TRBV2,NA,NA
CASSARTSGRETQYF,TGTGCCAGCAGCGCCCGGACTAGCGGGAGAGAGACCCAGTACTTC,TRBJ2-5,15,TRBV7-3,TRBD2,NA
CASSQRPEDIQYF,TGTGCCAGCAGCCAACGACCCGAGGACATTCAGTACTTC,TRBJ2-4,13,TRBV6-5,NA,NA
CASSFGDRDFEGYTF,TGTGCCAGCAGCTTCGGAGACAGGGACTTCGAAGGCTACACCTTC,TRBJ1-2,15,TRBV4-2,TRBD1,NA
CASSLDNTDTQYF,TGTGCCAGCAGCTTAGACAACACAGATACGCAGTATTTT,TRBJ2-3,13,TRBV13,NA,NA
CASSSSNYGYTF,TGTGCCAGCTCTTCTTCCAACTATGGCTACACCTTC,TRBJ1-2,12,TRBV28,NA,few
CASIKTGGSGYGYTF,TGTGCCAGCATCAAGACAGGGGGCTCGGGCTATGGCTACACCTTC,TRBJ1-2,15,TRBV6-5,TRBD1,few
CASNSRFSEQYF,TGTGCCAGCAATTCACGGTTTTCCGAGCAGTACTTC,TRBJ2-7,12,TRBV28,NA,few
CARRSASVHTIYF,TGTGCCCGGAGGTCCGCTTCAGTCCACACCATATATTTT,TRBJ1-3,13,TRBV30,NA,NA
CASSSYPVGLSYEQYF,TGTGCCAGCAGCTCCTACCCCGTGGGACTCTCCTACGAGCAGTACTTC,TRBJ2-7,16,TRBV7-9,NA,once
CASSYSITPGANVLTF,TGTGCCAGCAGTTACTCGATTACTCCTGGGGCCAACGTCCTGACTTTC,TRBJ2-6,16,TRBV6-6,NA,few
CACLRPGLVYF,TGTGCCTGCCTTAGACCGGGACTAGTTTACTTC,TRBJ2-5,11,TRBV30,TRBD2,NA
CASSSRLAANTGELFF,TGTGCCAGCAGTTCAAGACTAGCGGCGAACACCGGGGAGCTGTTTTTT,TRBJ2-2,16,TRBV6-6,TRBD2,NA
CASSLVDLGLAEGEQFF,TGTGCCAGCAGCTTAGTGGATTTGGGGCTAGCGGAGGGGGAGCAGTTCTTC,TRBJ2-1,17,TRBV7-9,TRBD2,few
CAWMQGSGNIQYF,TGTGCCTGGATGCAGGGAAGTGGGAACATTCAGTACTTC,TRBJ2-4,13,TRBV30,NA,few
CASSLEAGATYEQYF,TGTGCCAGCAGCTTAGAGGCGGGAGCCACCTACGAGCAGTACTTC,TRBJ2-7,15,TRBV13,TRBD2,many
CASSFGTSGRDEQFF,TGTGCCAGCAGCTTCGGCACTAGCGGGAGGGATGAGCAGTTCTTC,TRBJ2-1,15,TRBV7-8,TRBD2,few
CASSPRGTEAFF,TGTGCCAGCAGCCCCAGGGGAACTGAAGCTTTCTTT,TRBJ1-1,12,TRBV7-9,NA,NA
CASSLGAGGPDTQYF,TGTGCCAGCAGCTTAGGAGCGGGAGGGCCAGATACGCAGTATTTT,TRBJ2-3,15,TRBV7-9,TRBD2,NA
CASSPRARGQETQYF,TGTGCCAGCAGCCCGCGGGCCAGGGGCCAAGAGACCCAGTACTTC,TRBJ2-5,15,TRBV4-2,NA,few
CASSVPGQGIEKLFF,TGTGCCAGCAGCGTGCCGGGACAGGGAATCGAAAAACTGTTTTTT,TRBJ1-4,15,TRBV11-2,TRBD1,few
CASSRETSGKGGEQYF,TGTGCCAGCAGCCGAGAGACTAGCGGGAAGGGGGGCGAGCAGTACTTC,TRBJ2-7,16,TRBV4-2,TRBD2,few
CASRQQETQYF,TGTGCCAGTCGCCAGCAAGAGACCCAGTACTTC,TRBJ2-5,11,TRBV2,NA,NA
CASSQDRGRLGGYTF,TGCGCCAGCAGCCAAGATAGGGGGCGGTTGGGTGGCTACACCTTC,TRBJ1-2,15,TRBV4-3,TRBD1,NA